Below, 19 T cell receptor beta chains from the same sample are listed, as sequenced in a study of CD8+ T cells in alopecia areata. cDNA reverse transcribed from extracted RNA served as the sequencing template. The table came from immunoSEQ multiplex PCR; TCRdb's copy has only in-frame clones and leaves some out. The sample has 150,000 to 250,000 clones, 58% seen once. Specified treatment: oral pan-JAK inhibitor, 5-10 mg twice daily. Sequencing used CD4+ T cells sorted from blood, obtained at week 24, from a patient treated with tofacitinib. Receptors were obtained from a human donor with alopecia areata.

The chain uses TRBV2 and TRBJ2-4; a possible D gene is TRBD2 (6 bases). The CDR3 extends over 15 amino acids. The germline CDR1 and CDR2 sequences are SNHLY and FYNNEI. With 8 bases removed from V and 0 bases from J, the gap between germline ends came to 14 bases. The DNA of the CDR3 is TGTGCCAGCGGAGTCCGGGGGAGAGCCAAAAACATTCAGTACTTC. Encoded protein: CASGVRGRAKNIQYF.

This clone has a handful of counts. The chain carries TRBV28 and TRBJ2-2; D is ambiguous. The germline CDR1 and CDR2 sequences are MDHEN and SYDVKM. The CDR3 extends over 13 amino acids. The germline V and J ends were trimmed by 6 bases and 8 bases, with 13 bases remaining between them. The CDR3 spells CASRIPSVGELFF. Written as DNA, the CDR3 is TGTGCCAGCAGAATCCCGTCGGTAGGGGAGCTGTTTTTT.

The gene calls are TRBV5-1 and TRBJ2-1; TRBD1 matches at 7 bases. The length of the CDR3 is 14 residues. V was pared by 4 bases and J by 3 bases, with 4 bases of the junction left unmatched. CDR1 and CDR2 from the germline V gene are SGHRS and YFSETQ. In nucleotides, the CDR3 is TGCGCCAGCAGCACGGGACAGCTCTACAATGAGCAGTTCTTC. This translates into CASSTGQLYNEQFF.

The rearrangement joins TRBV4-1 to TRBJ1-1, with D possibly being TRBD1 (5 bases). CDR3 length: 16 amino acids. V shed 7 bases and J shed 2 bases, with 20 bases lying between them. The germline V gene has CDR1 MGHRA and CDR2 YSYEKL. Here the CDR3 DNA reads TGCGCCAGCACCACCCTAACAGGAAAGCTTAACACTGAAGCTTTCTTT. Translated, it gives CASTTLTGKLNTEAFF.

In its sample, this clone was seen once. The genes are TRBV19 and TRBJ1-2, with D possibly TRBD1 on 6 matching bases. The CDR3 runs 15 residues. The V gene's germline CDR1 is LNHDA and CDR2 SQIVND (reference sequence). Trimming cost V 7 bases and J 2 bases, with 17 bases left between them. In DNA, the CDR3 is TGTGCCAGTACCCCTGGGGGCCAAGTGAACTATGGCTACACCTTC. Translated, it gives CASTPGGQVNYGYTF.

This rearrangement joins TRBV7-2 to TRBJ2-4, with a tentative D call TRBD1 (6 bases). V was trimmed by 6 bases and J by 9 bases, leaving 9 bases between them. The CDR3 has 11 residues. Germline lookup yields CDR1 SGHTA and CDR2 FQGNSA. CDR3 sequence: CASRQGAIQYF. For the CDR3, the DNA is TGTGCCAGCAGACAGGGCGCCATTCAGTACTTC.

For this clone: Distinct nucleotide sequences in the sample also encode this CDR3. The gene calls are TRBV9 and TRBJ2-5; D is possibly TRBD2 (6 bases). The CDR3 sequence is 17 residues long. Germline V CDR1 and CDR2: SGDLS, YYNGEE. The V and J ends lost 0 bases and 1 base respectively, with 16 bases between them. CDR3 sequence reads: CASSVDGTGGFQETQYF. CDR3 in DNA: TGTGCCAGCAGCGTAGATGGGACTGGGGGGTTCCAAGAGACCCAGTACTTC.

The chain joins TRBV15 to TRBJ2-2; maybe TRBD1 (5 bases). The CDR3 is 15 residues long. The germline V gene has CDR1 LNHNV and CDR2 YYDKDF (reference sequence). Deletions cut 0 bases from V and 5 bases from J, with 10 bases between. The CDR3 coding sequence is TGTGCCACCAGCAGAGATCAGGGTGATACCGGGGAGCTGTTTTTT. Its protein product is CATSRDQGDTGELFF. Full variable domain (remainder filled in from reference TRBV15 and TRBJ2-2): DAMVIQNPRYQVTQFGKPVTLSCSQTLNHNVMYWYQQKSSQAPKLLFHYYDKDFNNEADTPDNFQSRRPNTSFCFLDIRSPGLGDTAMYLCATSRDQGDTGELFFGEGSRLTVL.

This chain joins TRBV6-5 and TRBJ1-2, with 11 bases matching TRBD1. Unmatched junction bases numbered 3, after V lost 2 bases and J lost 4 bases. Germline lookup yields CDR1 MNHEY and CDR2 SVGAGI. CDR3 length: 15 amino acids. The CDR3 reads CASSYRTGGGYGYTF. DNA for the CDR3: TGTGCCAGCAGTTACCGGACAGGGGGCGGCTATGGCTACACCTTC.

This chain connects TRBV6-6 to TRBJ1-2; D not resolved. CDR1 and CDR2 (germline): MNHNY, SVGAGI (reference sequence). V was cut by 2 bases and J by 3 bases, with 4 bases left in between. CDR3 length equals 12 residues. In DNA, the CDR3 is TGTGCCAGCAGTTACGCGGACTATGGCTACACCTTC. Translation: CASSYADYGYTF.

This chain connects TRBV6-5 to TRBJ2-7; 9 bases agree with TRBD2. Trimming took 5 bases from V and 3 from J; bases not matched to a gene: 5. Germline V CDR1 and CDR2: MNHEY, SVGAGI. The CDR3 is made up of 14 amino acids. The CDR3 DNA reads TGTGCCAGCAGTCCGAGCGGGGGGATCTACGAGCAGTACTTC. Protein sequence: CASSPSGGIYEQYF.

The chain couples TRBV29-1 to TRBJ2-3; TRBD2 matches 12 bases. CDR3 length equals 16 residues. The junction had 9 bases not matched to a gene; V was cut back by 6 bases and J by 2 bases. Germline lookup yields CDR1 SQVTM and CDR2 ANQGSEA. The CDR3 coding sequence is TGCAGCGTGACCCGTGGACTAGCGGGGAACACAGATACGCAGTATTTT. It is translated as CSVTRGLAGNTDTQYF.

On this clone itself: Here the CDR3 omits its conserved ending phenylalanine or tryptophan, so a read error is the likely source. Because the CDR3's place on the DNA is in doubt, the DNA is left out and the CDR3 is given as listed by TCRdb. The gene calls are TRBV6-5 and TRBJ2-4; TRBD1 is the table's D call and was not checked against the DNA. Counting both end residues, the CDR3 totals 8 amino acids. Germline V gene data show CDR1 as MNHEY and CDR2 as SVGAGI. CDR3 sequence reads: CASSPPGG.

This clone was seen a single time. This specimen includes other DNA sequences encoding the same CDR3. V gene TRBV30 combines with J gene TRBJ2-3; possibly TRBD1 for D (6 bases). From germline, CDR1 is GTSNPN and CDR2 SVGIG (reference sequence). V shed 3 bases and J shed 1 base, with 11 bases lying between them. This CDR3 is built from 14 residues. The CDR3, as DNA: TGTGCCTGGAGCGTTGCAGGGGGCACAGATACGCAGTATTTT. Amino acid sequence: CAWSVAGGTDTQYF.

The V gene is TRBV28, the J gene TRBJ2-7; 8 nucleotides line up with TRBD1. Germline loops: CDR1 MDHEN, CDR2 SYDVKM. The CDR3 is made up of 12 amino acids. J gave up 12 bases and V 3 bases, and 7 bases lay outside the gene matches. The CDR3 sequence is CASSFIQGARYF. CDR3 coding DNA: TGTGCCAGCAGTTTTATCCAGGGGGCGCGGTACTTC.

J is TRBJ1-6 and V is TRBV11-2; tentative D call: TRBD1 (5 bases). From germline, CDR1 is SGHAT and CDR2 FQNNGV. The CDR3 totals 15 residues. V was trimmed by 0 bases and J by 7 bases, leaving 10 bases between them. In DNA form, the CDR3 reads TGTGCCAGCAGCTTAGATACAGGCTGGAATTCACCCCTCCACTTT. Encoded protein: CASSLDTGWNSPLHF.

In DNA form, the CDR3 reads TGTGCCAGCCGATTGGGGCCCCTCCGAGGTGGCTACACCTTC. The encoded protein is CASRLGPLRGGYTF. V gene TRBV5-4 combines with J gene TRBJ1-2; D possibly corresponds to TRBD1 (5 bases). V gave up 7 bases and J gave up 7 bases, with 20 bases separating them. Germline V gene sequence: CDR1 SGHNT, CDR2 YYREEE (reference sequence). The CDR3 covers 14 residues.

This clone has a handful of counts. The genes are TRBV6-6 and TRBJ2-1; TRBD2 aligns across 10 bases. The CDR3 sequence is 15 residues long. Germline CDR1 and CDR2: MNHNY and SVGAGI (reference sequence). V lost 5 bases and J lost 6; bases outside the gene matches: 7. The CDR3 reads CASSEPGLAFNEQFF. The CDR3 DNA reads as TGTGCCAGCAGTGAGCCGGGACTAGCGTTCAATGAGCAGTTCTTC.

The gene calls are TRBV14 and TRBJ2-7; no reliable D call. CDR3 length: 11 residues. Trimming took off 5 bases at V and 6 bases at J, with 8 bases between the two ends. From germline, CDR1 is SGHDN and CDR2 FVKESK. This CDR3 is CASSFAAEQYF. CDR3 nucleotides: TGTGCCAGCAGCTTCGCGGCCGAGCAGTACTTC.